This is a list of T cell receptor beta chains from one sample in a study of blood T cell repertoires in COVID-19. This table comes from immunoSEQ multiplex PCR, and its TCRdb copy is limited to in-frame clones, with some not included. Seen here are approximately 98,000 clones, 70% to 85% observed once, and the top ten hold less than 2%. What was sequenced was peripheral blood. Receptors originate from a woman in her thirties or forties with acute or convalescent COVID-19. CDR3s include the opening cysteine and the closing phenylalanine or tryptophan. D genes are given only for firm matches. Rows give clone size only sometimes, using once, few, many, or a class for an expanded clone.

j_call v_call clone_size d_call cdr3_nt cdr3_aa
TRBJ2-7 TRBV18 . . TGTGCCAGCTCACCGAACAGTTTTACCTACGAGCAGTACTTC CASSPNSFTYEQYF
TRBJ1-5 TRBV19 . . TGTGCCAGTAACGAACAGGGTAGCAATCAGCCCCAGCATTTT CASNEQGSNQPQHF
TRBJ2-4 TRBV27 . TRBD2 TGTGCCAGCAGTTCTAGCGGAGGAGCCAAAAACATTCAGTACTTC CASSSSGGAKNIQYF
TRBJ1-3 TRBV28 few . TGTGCCAGCACCGGTGGAAACACCATATATTTT CASTGGNTIYF
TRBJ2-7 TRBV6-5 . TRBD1 TGTGCCAGCAGGACAGGGGCCTACGAGCAGTACTTC CASRTGAYEQYF
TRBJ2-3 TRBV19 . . TGTGCCAGTAGTATTACGGGGACAGATACGCAGTATTTT CASSITGTDTQYF
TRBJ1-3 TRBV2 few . TGTGCCAGCACGAGGGTAGACACCATATATTTT CASTRVDTIYF
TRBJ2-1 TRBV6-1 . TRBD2 TGTGCCAGCAGTGTGGGGACTAGCGGAGCCTACAATGAGCAGTTCTTC CASSVGTSGAYNEQFF
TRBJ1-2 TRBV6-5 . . TGTGCCAGCCGGCGGGAGGGAAACTATGGCTACACCTTC CASRREGNYGYTF
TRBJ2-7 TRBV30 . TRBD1 TGTGCCTGGGGCTTTGGACAGGGGGTTTGGTACGAGCAGTACTTC CAWGFGQGVWYEQYF
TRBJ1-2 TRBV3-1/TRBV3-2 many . TGTGCCAGCAGCCAAGGGGGCCTCTATGGCTACACCTTC CASSQGGLYGYTF
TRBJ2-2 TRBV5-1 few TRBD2 TGCGCCAGCAGCTTGAACCCTACAAATAGCGGGGGGCTAAACACCGGGGAGCTGTTTTTT CASSLNPTNSGGLNTGELFF
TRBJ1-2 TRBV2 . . TGTGCCAGCAGTGAAGGACAGTCTGGCTACACCTTC CASSEGQSGYTF
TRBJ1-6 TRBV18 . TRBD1 TGTGCCAGCTCAACGGGACAGGAAGGGAATTCACCCCTCCACTTT CASSTGQEGNSPLHF
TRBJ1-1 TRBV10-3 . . TGTGCCACATGGACAGAGAAGAACACTGAAGCTTTCTTT CATWTEKNTEAFF
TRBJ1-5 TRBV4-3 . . TGCGCCAGCAGCCAAGAAAGCGATCAGCCCCAGCATTTT CASSQESDQPQHF
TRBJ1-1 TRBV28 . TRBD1 TGTGCCAGCAGTTTTTTACTTGGGCCGACAGGGACATATAGGACTGAAGCTTTCTTT CASSFLLGPTGTYRTEAFF
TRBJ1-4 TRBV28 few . TGTGCCAGCAGTTTATATTCAGGGAATGAAAAACTGTTTTTT CASSLYSGNEKLFF
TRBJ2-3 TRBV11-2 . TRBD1 TGTGCCAGCAGCTTAGTACAGGGGCCCCCAGATACGCAGTATTTT CASSLVQGPPDTQYF
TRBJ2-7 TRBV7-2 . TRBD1 TGTGCCAGCAGTCATTGGGACAGGGCGCTCTACGAGCAGTACTTC CASSHWDRALYEQYF
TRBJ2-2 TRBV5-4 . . TGTGCCAGCAGCTTGGGTCAGAAAAACACCGGGGAGCTGTTTTTT CASSLGQKNTGELFF
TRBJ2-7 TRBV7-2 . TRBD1 TGTGCCAGCAGCACGGGACAGGGAATGTACGAGCAGTACTTC CASSTGQGMYEQYF
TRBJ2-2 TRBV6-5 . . TGTGCCAGCAGGCACGGGTTTGGGACCGGGGAGCTGTTTTTT CASRHGFGTGELFF
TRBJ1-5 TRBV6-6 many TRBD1 TGTGCCAGCAGTTACGGACAGGACCGCAATCAGCCCCAGCATTTT CASSYGQDRNQPQHF
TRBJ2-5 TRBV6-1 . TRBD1 TGTGCCAGCAGTGAATGGAGACAGGGGGCTGAGACCCAGTACTTC CASSEWRQGAETQYF
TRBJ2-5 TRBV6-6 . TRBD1 TGTGCCAGCAGTTCCATCCAGGGGGCACCAGAGACCCAGTACTTC CASSSIQGAPETQYF
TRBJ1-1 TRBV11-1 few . TGTGCCAGCAGCTTGCTGGGCAGTGACACTGAAGCTTTCTTT CASSLLGSDTEAFF
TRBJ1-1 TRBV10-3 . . TGTGCCATCAGTGAGAGTATCGGACAGAACACTGAAGCTTTCTTT CAISESIGQNTEAFF
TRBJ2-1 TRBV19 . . TGTGCCAGTAGAGGGAGACAAGACAGGTCAAATGAGCAGTTCTTC CASRGRQDRSNEQFF
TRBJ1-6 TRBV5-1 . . TGCGCCAGCAGCTTGGGACAGCATAATTCACCCCTCCACTTT CASSLGQHNSPLHF
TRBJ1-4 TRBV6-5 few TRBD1 TGTGCCAGCAGTTACACGGGACAGCCCTCAGAAAAACTGTTTTTT CASSYTGQPSEKLFF
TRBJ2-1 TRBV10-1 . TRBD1 TGCGCCAGCAGTGAGATAAGCGGCCCAGGGGGAAATGAGCAGTTCTTC CASSEISGPGGNEQFF
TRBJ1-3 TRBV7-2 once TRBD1 TGTGCCAGCAGCTTTACTCCGGGACAGCCGCTCTCTGGAAACACCATATATTTT CASSFTPGQPLSGNTIYF
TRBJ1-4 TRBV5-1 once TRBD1 TGCGCCAGCAGCTTGGGTGACAGGGATAATGAAAAACTGTTTTTT CASSLGDRDNEKLFF
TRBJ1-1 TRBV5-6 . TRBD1 TGTGCCAGCAGCTTGTCATATGGGGGACAGGGACTACCGAACACTGAAGCTTTCTTT CASSLSYGGQGLPNTEAFF